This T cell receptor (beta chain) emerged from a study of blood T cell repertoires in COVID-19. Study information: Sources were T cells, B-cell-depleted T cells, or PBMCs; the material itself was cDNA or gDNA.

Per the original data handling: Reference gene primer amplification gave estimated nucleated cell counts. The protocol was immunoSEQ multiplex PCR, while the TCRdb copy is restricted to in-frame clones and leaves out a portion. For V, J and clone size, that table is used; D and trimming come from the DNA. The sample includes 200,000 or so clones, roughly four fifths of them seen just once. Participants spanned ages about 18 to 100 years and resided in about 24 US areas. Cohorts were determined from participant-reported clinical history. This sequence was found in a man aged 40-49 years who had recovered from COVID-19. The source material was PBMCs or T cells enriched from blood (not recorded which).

The CDR3 protein is CSASAGARRDYGYTF. The CDR3 DNA reads as TGCAGTGCTAGTGCTGGGGCTAGACGTGACTATGGCTACACCTTC. The chain carries TRBV20-1 and TRBJ1-2; D may be TRBD1 (5 bases). The CDR3 length is 15 residues. V dropped 3 bases and J dropped 3 bases, with 17 bases sitting between them. Germline V gene lookup returns CDR1 DFQATT and CDR2 SNEGSKA (reference sequence).